This record covers a single T cell receptor (beta chain). This record belongs to a study of T cell responses to AZD1222 COVID-19 vaccine. Sequencing used immunoSEQ multiplex PCR; TCRdb keeps in-frame clones, though not all of them. This sample carries some 100,000 clones, 80% to 95% of them seen once, and the ten largest clones take more than 1.5%. In germline, CDR1 is LGHDT, CDR2 YNNKEL (reference sequence). Trimming took 5 bases from V and 4 from J; bases not matched to a gene: 5. The CDR3 is 14 amino acids. J is TRBJ1-1 and V is TRBV3-1 (or the pseudogene TRBV3-2); 9 positions match TRBD1. This TCR derives from an adult in good health. The specimen was peripheral blood, collected on day 0 of AZD1222 vaccination. The DNA of the CDR3 is TGTGCCAGCAGCTTCCGGGACAGGGTCACTGAAGCTTTCTTT. Its protein product is CASSFRDRVTEAFF.